The text below deals with one TCR beta chain. The protocol was immunoSEQ multiplex PCR, while the TCRdb copy is restricted to in-frame clones and leaves out a portion. This sample has about 38,000 clones, with about four fifths found just once. These data come from a study of PD-1 blockade in mismatch repair-deficient tumors. Germline CDR1 and CDR2: MGHRA and YSYEKL. The CDR3 sequence is 17 residues long. V was pared by 2 bases and J by 4 bases, with 10 bases of the junction left unmatched. This receptor was obtained from an adult with mismatch repair-deficient cancer. The input for sequencing was peripheral blood, taken 4 weeks after starting pembrolizumab. This chain joins TRBV4-1 and TRBJ2-3; TRBD1 matches 9 bases. CDR3 in amino acids: CASSQLHGGQGSDTQYF. The CDR3 region has the DNA TGCGCCAGCAGCCAACTCCACGGGGGACAGGGTTCAGATACGCAGTATTTT.